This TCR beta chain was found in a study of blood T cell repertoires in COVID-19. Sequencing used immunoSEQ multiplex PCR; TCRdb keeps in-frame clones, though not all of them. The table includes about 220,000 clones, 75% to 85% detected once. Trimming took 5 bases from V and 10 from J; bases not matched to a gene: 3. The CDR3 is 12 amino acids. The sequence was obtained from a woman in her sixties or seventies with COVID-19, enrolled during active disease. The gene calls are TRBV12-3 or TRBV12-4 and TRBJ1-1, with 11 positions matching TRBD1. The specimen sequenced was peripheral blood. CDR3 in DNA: TGTGCCAGCAGTCTGGGACAGGGGGTAGCTTTCTTT. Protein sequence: CASSLGQGVAFF.